This is a list of T cell receptor beta chains from one sample in a study of CD8 T cells in Susac syndrome. TCRdb recomputed calls from the immunoSEQ multiplex PCR reads with MiXCR, one row per CDR3 protein. This table has around 180,000 distinct CDR3 sequences, 85% to 95% appearing once. The specimen was CD4+ T cells from PBMCs. Receptors were obtained from a human donor with Susac syndrome. The CDR3 runs from the conserved cysteine through the conserved F or W. Fields, in order: J gene, clone size, V gene, D gene, CDR3 protein, CDR3 DNA. D genes are given only for firm matches. Clone size is given for some rows only: seen once, a few or many times, or a class if the clone is expanded.

TRBJ2-3 | NA | TRBV9 | NA | CASSGGRTTDTQYF | TGTGCCAGCAGCGGTGGGAGGACCACAGATACGCAGTATTTT
TRBJ1-4 | NA | TRBV12-3/TRBV12-4 | NA | CASSYRTAANEKLFF | TGTGCCAGCAGTTACAGGACAGCTGCTAATGAAAAACTGTTTTTT
TRBJ2-3 | NA | TRBV29-1 | NA | CSVDPPGSTDTQYF | TGCAGCGTTGATCCCCCGGGCAGCACAGATACGCAGTATTTT
TRBJ2-7 | NA | TRBV4-1 | NA | CASSPGRGRTVSYEQYF | TGCGCCAGCAGCCCCGGGAGAGGCAGGACAGTTTCCTACGAGCAGTACTTC
TRBJ2-5 | NA | TRBV7-3 | NA | CASSLENSQETQYF | TGTGCCAGCAGCTTGGAGAACAGTCAAGAGACCCAGTACTTC
TRBJ1-6 | NA | TRBV12-3/TRBV12-4 | TRBD1 | CASSLGTGRSPLHF | TGTGCCAGCAGTTTAGGGACAGGACGCTCACCCCTCCACTTT
TRBJ2-4 | NA | TRBV6-5 | NA | CASSWEVSGKNIQYF | TGTGCCAGCAGTTGGGAGGTTTCTGGCAAAAACATTCAGTACTTC
TRBJ2-1 | once | TRBV25-1 | NA | CASSDPTRYNEQFF | TGTGCCAGCAGTGACCCAACTAGGTACAATGAGCAGTTCTTC
TRBJ1-5 | NA | TRBV2 | TRBD1 | CASGQGMDQPQHF | TGTGCCAGCGGACAGGGGATGGATCAGCCCCAGCATTTT
TRBJ2-7 | NA | TRBV7-3 | NA | CASSLKGLVGDEQYF | TGTGCCAGCAGCCTAAAGGGATTGGTAGGTGATGAGCAGTACTTC
TRBJ2-7 | NA | TRBV6-6 | TRBD2 | CASSYQAGVNYEQYF | TGTGCCAGCAGTTACCAGGCGGGGGTAAACTACGAGCAGTACTTC
TRBJ1-1 | NA | TRBV12-3/TRBV12-4 | NA | CASSPPWRSEAFF | TGTGCCAGCAGTCCGCCATGGAGGAGTGAAGCTTTCTTT
TRBJ2-5 | NA | TRBV9 | TRBD2 | CASSVEWRGETQYF | TGTGCCAGCAGCGTAGAGTGGCGGGGGGAGACCCAGTACTTC
TRBJ2-2 | NA | TRBV9 | NA | CASSVVQGLLFF | TGTGCCAGCAGCGTAGTCCAGGGACTGCTGTTTTTT
TRBJ1-4 | NA | TRBV2 | NA | CASSGQTTNEKLFF | TGTGCCAGCAGTGGACAGACAACTAATGAAAAACTGTTTTTT
TRBJ1-1 | NA | TRBV9 | NA | CASSYSGFGTEAFF | TGTGCCAGCAGTTATTCCGGGTTCGGCACTGAAGCTTTCTTT